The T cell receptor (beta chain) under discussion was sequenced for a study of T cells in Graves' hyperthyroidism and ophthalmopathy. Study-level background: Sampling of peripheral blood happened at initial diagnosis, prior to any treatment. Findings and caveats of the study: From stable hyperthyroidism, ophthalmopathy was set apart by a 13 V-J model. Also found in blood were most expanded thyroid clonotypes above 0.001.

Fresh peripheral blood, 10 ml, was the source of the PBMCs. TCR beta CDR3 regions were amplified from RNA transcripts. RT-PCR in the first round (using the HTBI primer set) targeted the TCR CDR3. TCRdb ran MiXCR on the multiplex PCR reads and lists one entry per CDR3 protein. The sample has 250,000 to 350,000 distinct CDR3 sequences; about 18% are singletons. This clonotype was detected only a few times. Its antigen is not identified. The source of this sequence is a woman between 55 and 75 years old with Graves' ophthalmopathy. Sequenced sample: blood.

The CDR3 reads CASSLRGVGQYF. For the CDR3, the DNA is TGTGCCAGCAGTTTAAGGGGCGTGGGCCAGTACTTC. The chain employs TRBV12-3 or TRBV12-4 and TRBJ2-5; possibly TRBD1 for D (5 bases). This CDR3 is 12 amino acids long. V gave up 2 bases and J gave up 10 bases, with 11 bases separating them.